Following are 3 T cell receptor beta chains from one sample sequenced in a study of vaccination effects on CD4 cells after COVID-19 (dated by TCRdb to 2021 to 2024). No antigens are known for them. Library preparation employed the immunoSEQ multiplex PCR assay. TCRdb's version of the immuneACCESS table is confined to in-frame rearrangements and falls short of the full clone set. An unresolved V gene accounts for under half of the shortfall where checked; the remainder is of unknown origin. The sample includes 30,000 to 40,000 clones, with approximately 82% observed a single time. Roughly 2% of the sample is held by the ten biggest clonotypes. In the ViraFEST assay, PBMC were stimulated with viral peptide pools, and TCR sequencing was then used to find antigen-specific CD4+ T cell clonotypes based on their expansion. After approximately eleven days of culture, CD4+ T cells were isolated with the EasySep CD4+ T cell isolation kit. Two doses of either the BNT162b2 or the mRNA-1273 mRNA SARS-CoV-2 vaccine were administered to participants.

Source: CD4+ T cells from PBMCs cultured with HCoV-NL63 spike peptides, taken after COVID-19 vaccination. In the paper's terms, the cell subset or site label means: HCoV-NL63 spike overlapping peptide pool stimulation. Source of these receptors: a human donor who received a COVID-19 vaccine. Some clones in this sample may be carry-over from other donors' samples.

This rearrangement joins TRBV23-1 to TRBJ2-1, with D unresolved. TRBV23-1 is an open reading frame, and its role is uncertain. This CDR3 is built from 13 residues. The V end was cut by 4 bases, the J end by 7 bases, with 11 bases between. The CDR3 region is CASSRAVRNEQFF. The CDR3 nucleotides read TGCGCCAGCAGTCGGGCGGTGAGGAATGAGCAGTTCTTC.

The rearrangement uses TRBV2 and TRBJ2-5; 9 bases line up with TRBD2. The CDR3 runs 16 residues. V lost 6 bases, J lost 1 base, and 9 bases stayed unmatched. Germline CDR1 SNHLY, CDR2 FYNNEI. CDR3 sequence: CASRAGAAGGQETQYF. CDR3 coding DNA: TGTGCCAGCAGGGCTGGTGCAGCGGGGGGCCAAGAGACCCAGTACTTC.

The chain joins TRBV6-2 or TRBV6-3 to TRBJ2-7; 12 nucleotides line up with TRBD2. The germline V gene encodes CDR1 MNHEY and CDR2 SVGEGT. V gave up 2 bases and J gave up 2 bases; unmatched junction bases: 4. The length of the CDR3 is 16 residues. The CDR3, as DNA: TGTGCCAGCAGTTACACCCTAGCGGGGGGGACCTACGAGCAGTACGTC. As protein: CASSYTLAGGTYEQYV.